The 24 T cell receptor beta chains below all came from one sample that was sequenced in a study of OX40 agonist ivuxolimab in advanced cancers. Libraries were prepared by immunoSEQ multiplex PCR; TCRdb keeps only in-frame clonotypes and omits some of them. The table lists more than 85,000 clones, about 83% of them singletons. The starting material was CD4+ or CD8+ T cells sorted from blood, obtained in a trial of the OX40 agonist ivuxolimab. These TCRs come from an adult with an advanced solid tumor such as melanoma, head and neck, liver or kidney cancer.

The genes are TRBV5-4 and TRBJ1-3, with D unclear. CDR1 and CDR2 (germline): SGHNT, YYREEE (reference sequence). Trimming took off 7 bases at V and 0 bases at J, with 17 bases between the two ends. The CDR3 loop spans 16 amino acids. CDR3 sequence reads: CASGSPGESSGNTIYF. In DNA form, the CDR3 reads TGTGCCAGCGGCTCCCCGGGAGAGAGCTCTGGAAACACCATATATTTT. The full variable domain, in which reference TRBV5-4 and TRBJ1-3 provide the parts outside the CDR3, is ETGVTQSPTHLIKTRGQQVTLRCSSQSGHNTVSWYQQALGQGPQFIFQYYREEENGRGNFPPRFSGLQFPNYSSELNVNALELDDSALYLCASGSPGESSGNTIYFGEGSWLTVV.

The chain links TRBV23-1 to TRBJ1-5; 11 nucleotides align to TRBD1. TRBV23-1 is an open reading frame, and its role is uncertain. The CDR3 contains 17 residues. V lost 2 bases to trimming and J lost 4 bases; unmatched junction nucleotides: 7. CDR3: CASSQALGTGGNQPQHF. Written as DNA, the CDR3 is TGCGCCAGCAGTCAAGCCCTTGGGACAGGGGGGAATCAGCCCCAGCATTTT.

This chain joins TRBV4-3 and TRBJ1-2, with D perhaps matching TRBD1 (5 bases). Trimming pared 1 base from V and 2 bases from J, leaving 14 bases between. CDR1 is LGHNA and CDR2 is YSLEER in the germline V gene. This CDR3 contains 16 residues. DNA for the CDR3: TGCGCCAGCAGCCAAGGGTTTGGGGGGAGGAACTATGGCTACACCTTC. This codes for CASSQGFGGRNYGYTF.

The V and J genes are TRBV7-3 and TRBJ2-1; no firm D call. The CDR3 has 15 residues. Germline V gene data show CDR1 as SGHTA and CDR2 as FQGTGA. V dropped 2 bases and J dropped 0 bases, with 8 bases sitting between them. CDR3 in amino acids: CASSLDWSSYNEQFF. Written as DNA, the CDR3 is TGTGCCAGCAGCTTAGACTGGAGCTCCTACAATGAGCAGTTCTTC.

The CDR3 DNA is TGTGCCAGCAGCCCCGGGACTAGTCAGGTGGATACGCAGTATTTT. This sequence encodes CASSPGTSQVDTQYF. This chain joins TRBV5-4 and TRBJ2-3; TRBD2 agrees at 8 bases. Germline V lookup: CDR1 SGHNT, CDR2 YYREEE (reference sequence). J gave up 6 bases and V 4 bases, and 10 bases lay outside the gene matches. This CDR3 has 15 amino acids. Combining the CDR3 with reference TRBV5-4 and TRBJ2-3 gives the whole variable domain ETGVTQSPTHLIKTRGQQVTLRCSSQSGHNTVSWYQQALGQGPQFIFQYYREEENGRGNFPPRFSGLQFPNYSSELNVNALELDDSALYLCASSPGTSQVDTQYFGPGTRLTVL.

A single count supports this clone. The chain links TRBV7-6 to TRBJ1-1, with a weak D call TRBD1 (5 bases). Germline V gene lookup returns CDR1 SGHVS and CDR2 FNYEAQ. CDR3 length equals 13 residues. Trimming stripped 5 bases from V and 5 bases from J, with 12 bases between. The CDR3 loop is CASSREQETEAFF. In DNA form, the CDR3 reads TGTGCCAGCAGCCGTGAACAGGAGACTGAAGCTTTCTTT.

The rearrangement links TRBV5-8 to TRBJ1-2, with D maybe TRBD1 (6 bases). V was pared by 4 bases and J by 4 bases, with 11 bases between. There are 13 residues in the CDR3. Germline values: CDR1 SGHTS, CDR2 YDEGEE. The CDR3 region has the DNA TGTGCCAGCAGCCGGGACATCGGCTATGGCTACACCTTC. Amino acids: CASSRDIGYGYTF.

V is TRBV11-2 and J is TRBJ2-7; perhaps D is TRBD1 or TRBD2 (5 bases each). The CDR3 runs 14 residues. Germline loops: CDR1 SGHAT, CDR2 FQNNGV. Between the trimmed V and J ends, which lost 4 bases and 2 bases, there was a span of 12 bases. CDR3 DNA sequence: TGTGCCAGCAGCTCCGGGACCCGCCCCTACGAGCAGTACTTC. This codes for CASSSGTRPYEQYF.

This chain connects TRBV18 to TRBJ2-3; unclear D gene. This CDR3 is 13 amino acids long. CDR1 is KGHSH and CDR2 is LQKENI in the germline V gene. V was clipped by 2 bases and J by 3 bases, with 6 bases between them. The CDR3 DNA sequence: TGTGCCAGCTCACCAGCCGTGACAGATACGCAGTATTTT. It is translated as CASSPAVTDTQYF.

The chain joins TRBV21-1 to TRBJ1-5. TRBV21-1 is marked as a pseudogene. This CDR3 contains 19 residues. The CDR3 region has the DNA TGTGCCAGCAGCGAAAACGACTCGGGGGGGGGCAATGGCAATCAGCCCCAGCATTTT. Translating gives CASSENDSGGGNGNQPQHF.

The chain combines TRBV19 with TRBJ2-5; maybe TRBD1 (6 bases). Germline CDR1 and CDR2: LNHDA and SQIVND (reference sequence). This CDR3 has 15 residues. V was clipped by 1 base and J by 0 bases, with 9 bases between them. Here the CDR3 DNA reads TGTGCCAGTAGTATAGGGGGGCAGTACCAAGAGACCCAGTACTTC. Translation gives CASSIGGQYQETQYF.

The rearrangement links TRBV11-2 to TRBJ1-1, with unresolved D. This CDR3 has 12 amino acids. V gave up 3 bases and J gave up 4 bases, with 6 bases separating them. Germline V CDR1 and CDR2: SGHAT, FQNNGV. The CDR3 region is CASSFSGTEAFF. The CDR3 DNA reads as TGTGCCAGCAGCTTTAGCGGCACTGAAGCTTTCTTT.

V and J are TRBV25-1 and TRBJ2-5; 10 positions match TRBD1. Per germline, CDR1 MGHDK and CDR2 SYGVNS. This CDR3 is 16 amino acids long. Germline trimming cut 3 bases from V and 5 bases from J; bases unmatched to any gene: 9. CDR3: CASSDIRQGAWETQYF. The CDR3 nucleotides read TGTGCCAGCAGTGATATTAGACAGGGGGCCTGGGAGACCCAGTACTTC.

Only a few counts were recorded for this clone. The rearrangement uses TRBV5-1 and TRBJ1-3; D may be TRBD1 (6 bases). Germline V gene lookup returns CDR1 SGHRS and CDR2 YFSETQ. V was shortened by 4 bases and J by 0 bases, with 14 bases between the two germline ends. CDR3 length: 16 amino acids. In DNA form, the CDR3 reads TGCGCCAGCAGCAAGAGTGGGACAAACTCTGGAAACACCATATATTTT. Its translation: CASSKSGTNSGNTIYF.

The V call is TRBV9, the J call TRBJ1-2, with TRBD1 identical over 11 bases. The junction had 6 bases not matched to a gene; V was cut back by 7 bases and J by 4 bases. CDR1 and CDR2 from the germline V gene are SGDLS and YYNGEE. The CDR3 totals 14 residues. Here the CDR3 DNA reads TGTGCCAGCGCGGGACAGGGGGGAAGCTATGGCTACACCTTC. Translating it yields CASAGQGGSYGYTF.

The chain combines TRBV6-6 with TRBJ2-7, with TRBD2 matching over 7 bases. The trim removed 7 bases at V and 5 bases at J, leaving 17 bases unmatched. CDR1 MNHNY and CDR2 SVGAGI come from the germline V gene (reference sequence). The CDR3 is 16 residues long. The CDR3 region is CASIGVGGNAYDEQYF. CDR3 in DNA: TGTGCCAGCATCGGGGTGGGGGGGAACGCGTACGACGAGCAGTACTTC.

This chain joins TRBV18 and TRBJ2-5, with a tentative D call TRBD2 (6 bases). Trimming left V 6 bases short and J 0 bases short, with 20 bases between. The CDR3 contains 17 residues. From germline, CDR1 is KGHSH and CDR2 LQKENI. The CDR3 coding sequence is TGTGCCAGCTCTCCTACTAGTGGGGGACTCTACCAAGAGACCCAGTACTTC. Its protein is CASSPTSGGLYQETQYF.

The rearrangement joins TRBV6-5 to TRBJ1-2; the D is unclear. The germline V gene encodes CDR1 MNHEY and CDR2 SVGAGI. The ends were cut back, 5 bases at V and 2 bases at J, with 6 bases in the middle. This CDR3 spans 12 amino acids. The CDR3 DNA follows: TGTGCCAGCAGTCAACCAAACTATGGCTACACCTTC. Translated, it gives CASSQPNYGYTF.

CDR3 region: CASSPGGSGYTF. CDR3 bases: TGTGCCAGCAGTCCCGGAGGGTCTGGCTACACCTTC. This chain uses TRBV28 with TRBJ1-2; D uncertain. The CDR3 contains 12 residues. Germline V CDR1 and CDR2: MDHEN, SYDVKM. V was cut by 5 bases and J by 7 bases, with 11 bases left in between.

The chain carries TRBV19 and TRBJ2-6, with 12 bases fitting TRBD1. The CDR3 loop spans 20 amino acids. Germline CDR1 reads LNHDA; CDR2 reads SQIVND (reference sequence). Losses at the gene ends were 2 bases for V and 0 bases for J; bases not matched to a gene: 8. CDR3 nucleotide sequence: TGTGCCAGTAGTATAATGGTGTGGGGACAGGGGGCCTCTGGGGCCAACGTCCTGACTTTC. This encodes CASSIMVWGQGASGANVLTF.

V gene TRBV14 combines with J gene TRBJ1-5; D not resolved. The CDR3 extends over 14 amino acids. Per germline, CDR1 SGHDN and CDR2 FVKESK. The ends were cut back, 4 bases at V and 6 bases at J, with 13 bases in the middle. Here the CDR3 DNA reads TGTGCCAGCAGCCTCATAGGGCCGGGTCAGCCCCAGCATTTT. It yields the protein CASSLIGPGQPQHF. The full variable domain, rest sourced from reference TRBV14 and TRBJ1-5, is EAGVTQFPSHSVIEKGQTVTLRCDPISGHDNLYWYRRVMGKEIKFLLHFVKESKQDESGMPNNRFLAERTGGTYSTLKVQPAELEDSGVYFCASSLIGPGQPQHFGDGTRLSIL.

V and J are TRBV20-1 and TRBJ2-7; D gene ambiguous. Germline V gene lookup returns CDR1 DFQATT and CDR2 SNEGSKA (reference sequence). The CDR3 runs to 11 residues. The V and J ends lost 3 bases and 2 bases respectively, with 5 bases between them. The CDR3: CSASDPYEQYF. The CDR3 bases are TGCAGTGCTAGTGACCCCTACGAGCAGTACTTC.

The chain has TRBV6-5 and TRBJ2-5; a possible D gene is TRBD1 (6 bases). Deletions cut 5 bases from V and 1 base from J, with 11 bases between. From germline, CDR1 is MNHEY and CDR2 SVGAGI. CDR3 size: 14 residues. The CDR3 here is CASSLDSLQETQYF. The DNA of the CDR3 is TGTGCCAGCAGTCTGGACAGCCTCCAAGAGACCCAGTACTTC.

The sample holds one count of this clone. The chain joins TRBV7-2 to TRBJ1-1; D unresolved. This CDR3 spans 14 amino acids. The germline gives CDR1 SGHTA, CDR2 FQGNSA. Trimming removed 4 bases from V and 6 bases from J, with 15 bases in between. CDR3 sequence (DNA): TGTGCCAGCAGCTCCAGAGCCGTAGAGTCTGAAGCTTTCTTT. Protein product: CASSSRAVESEAFF.